These 12 T cell receptor beta chains originate from one sample sequenced in a study of post-analysis software for immune sequencing data. General observations from the study: Patients used about five TRBV segments, including TRBV5-6, TRBV5-1 and TRBV20-1, more often than controls.

These TCRs' antigens remain unknown. Unique molecular identifiers were built into the TCR beta cDNA libraries. TCRdb reprocessed the PCR reads via MiXCR and lists one record per CDR3 protein. The repertoire holds hundreds of thousands of distinct CDR3 sequences, with under 55% as singletons. The sequenced sample consisted of blood. These receptor sequences come from a girl between 10 and 17 years old with multiple sclerosis.

CDR3 protein: CASSTEGGAGSYEQYF. The CDR3 DNA is TGTGCCAGCAGCACCGAAGGGGGAGCAGGATCCTACGAGCAGTACTTC. The rearrangement uses TRBV5-5 and TRBJ2-7; possible D gene TRBD1, 6 bases. Looked up from germline, CDR1 is SGHKS and CDR2 is YYEKEE (reference sequence). V was pared by 4 bases and J by 1 base, with 18 bases between. CDR3 size: 16 residues.

This clonotype was seen a few times. The chain is built from TRBV29-1 and TRBJ2-7; possible D gene TRBD1, 5 bases. This CDR3 spans 15 amino acids. V dropped 1 base and J dropped 3 bases, with 16 bases sitting between them. Germline V gene sequence: CDR1 SQVTM, CDR2 ANQGSEA. The DNA for the CDR3 is TGCAGCGTTGAAGGGCTCCCTGACAGACTCTACGAGCAGTACTTC. This codes for CSVEGLPDRLYEQYF.

V usage is TRBV12-3 or TRBV12-4 and J usage is TRBJ2-5, with 10 nucleotides matching TRBD2. CDR3 length: 16 residues. J gave up 5 bases and V 4 bases, and 10 bases lay outside the gene matches. The CDR3 spells CASSWSSGGLGETQYF. The CDR3 region has the DNA TGTGCCAGCAGTTGGTCTAGCGGGGGCCTAGGGGAGACCCAGTACTTC.

The chain has TRBV11-3 and TRBJ2-1, with a possible D match to TRBD2 (5 bases). Judging by the DNA end, TRBJ2-7 fits better; the J call may be wrong. Germline loops: CDR1 SGHNT, CDR2 YENEEA. The CDR3 extends over 15 amino acids. The CDR3 bases are TGTGCCAGCAGCCCCTTGGGGAGCTCCTACAATGAGCAGTACTTC. Residues: CASSPLGSSYNEQYF.

The gene calls are TRBV6-4 and TRBJ2-5; D could derive from TRBD1 or TRBD2 (5 bases each). The DNA end is more similar to TRBJ2-7, so the J call may be wrong. CDR1 is MRHNA and CDR2 is SNTAGT in the germline V gene. The CDR3 sequence is 14 residues long. CDR3 in amino acids: CASSEPGRISEQYF. The CDR3, as DNA: TGTGCCAGCAGTGAACCGGGACGGATTAGCGAGCAGTACTTC.

The chain employs TRBV3-1 and TRBJ2-7; the D is unclear. CDR1 and CDR2 (germline): LGHDT, YNNKEL (reference sequence). V shed 1 base and J shed 7 bases, with 14 bases lying between them. The CDR3 loop spans 14 amino acids. The CDR3 DNA follows: TGTGCCAGCAGCCAAGTCGGTCGAGGTGGGGAGCAGTACTTC. The encoded protein is CASSQVGRGGEQYF.

The chain carries TRBV18 and TRBJ2-1; 12 positions agree with TRBD2. The CDR3 has 16 amino acids. Per the germline V gene, CDR1 is KGHSH and CDR2 is LQKENI. V lost 4 bases to trimming and J lost 4 bases; unmatched junction nucleotides: 5. The CDR3 region is CASSLSTSGGYNEQFF. CDR3 DNA: TGTGCCAGCTCACTATCGACTAGCGGGGGTTACAATGAGCAGTTCTTC. The whole variable domain, filled in from reference TRBV18 and TRBJ2-1, reads NAGVMQNPRHLVRRRGQEARLRCSPMKGHSHVYWYRQLPEEGLKFMVYLQKENIIDESGMPKERFSAEFPKEGPSILRIQQVVRGDSAAYFCASSLSTSGGYNEQFFGPGTRLTVL.

This clonotype was observed once. A read error may account for a junction end that differs from germline. The chain employs TRBV5-1 and TRBJ2-3; D gene ambiguous. This CDR3 is built from 13 residues. The germline gives CDR1 SGHRS, CDR2 YFSETQ. CDR3 sequence: CASADGSTDMQYF. CDR3 DNA: TGCGCCAGCGCGGACGGAAGCACAGATATGCAGTATTTT.

This chain links TRBV29-1 with TRBJ2-1, with D perhaps TRBD2 (6 bases). The DNA end lines up better with TRBJ2-7; the J call may be wrong. CDR3 length: 12 residues. CDR1 is SQVTM, CDR2 ANQGSEA, per germline. The CDR3 bases are TGCAGCGAACTCGGGAGAAACAATGAGCAGTACTTC. Translated, it gives CSELGRNNEQYF.

This clonotype has ten or more counts. This chain links TRBV10-3 with TRBJ2-7; no clear D gene. CDR3 length: 14 amino acids. V shed 0 bases and J shed 2 bases, with 8 bases lying between them. Germline loops: CDR1 ENHRY, CDR2 SYGVKD. CDR3 region: CAISESWAAYEQYF. DNA of the CDR3: TGTGCCATCAGTGAGTCCTGGGCGGCCTACGAGCAGTACTTC.

The chain recombines TRBV5-1 with TRBJ2-3; D not resolved. Germline CDR1 reads SGHRS; CDR2 reads YFSETQ. Trimming pared 0 bases from V and 1 base from J, leaving 6 bases between. The CDR3 length is 14 residues. The CDR3 sequence: CASSLVVGTDTQYF. The CDR3 DNA is TGCGCCAGCAGCTTGGTAGTCGGCACAGATACGCAGTATTTT.

A remark on this clonotype: This sequence may be a read error, since a much larger clone differs from it by one base. This chain joins TRBV24-1 and TRBJ1-2; 11 bases map to TRBD1. The junction had 6 bases not matched to a gene; V was cut back by 5 bases and J by 8 bases. Germline loops: CDR1 KGHDR, CDR2 SFDVKD. This CDR3 is built from 14 residues. The DNA of the CDR3 is TGTGCCACCAGTGGTCGGGGACAGGGGGACGGCTACACCTTC. Protein: CATSGRGQGDGYTF.